This entry is about one T cell receptor beta chain. Its antigen is still unknown. CDR3 size: 15 residues. CDR1 is SGHRS, CDR2 YFSETQ, per germline. Trimming pared 1 base from V and 0 bases from J, leaving 9 bases between. This specimen belongs to a study of T-cell reconstitution after alpha-beta-depleted transplantation in children. Construction of the TCRbeta library involved unique molecular identifiers. Each CDR3 protein gets one entry after TCRdb re-called the PCR reads with MiXCR. The sample includes hundreds of thousands of distinct CDR3 sequences, roughly 15% of them seen just once. Study-wide results and limits: Some patients' high day-60 TCRbeta diversity was attributed to recipient cells surviving conditioning. T-cell counts and diversity at one year following transplant were attributed mainly to newly produced T cells. Reportedly, alpha-beta T cells present about two months post-transplant originated from several hundred expanded clones of graft origin.

The V gene is TRBV5-1, the J gene TRBJ2-3; no clear D. This TCR was recovered from a male patient younger than 18 who had a stem cell transplant for acute lymphoblastic leukemia, so the T cells may come from the graft donor. The input for sequencing was PBMCs, mostly from graft donor cells, taken 360 days after TCRalphabeta/CD19-depleted stem cell transplant. As DNA, the CDR3 is TGCGCCAGCAGCTTGACCCTATCTAGCACAGATACGCAGTATTTT. Its protein is CASSLTLSSTDTQYF.